A selection of T cell receptor beta chains follows, all from one sample in a study of cytomegalovirus exposure and HLA in healthy donors. Produced via immunoSEQ multiplex PCR; TCRdb's table is partial and in-frame only. This table has 150,000 to 200,000 clones, 70% to 85% appearing once. The sequenced material came from PBMCs. These receptors all come from a male donor in good health and CMV-seronegative. Each CDR3 is given with its conserved first and last residue. Fields, in order: J gene, D gene, V gene, clone size, CDR3 length, CDR3 protein, CDR3 DNA. D genes are given only for firm matches. Clone sizes are given selectively: once, few, many, or a class where the clone is expanded.

TRBJ1-2 TRBD1 TRBV6-4 - 14 CASMIPGTGEGYTF TGTGCCAGCATGATCCCCGGGACAGGGGAGGGCTACACCTTC
TRBJ1-5 - TRBV6-1 - 15 CASSEAGGSSQPQHF TGTGCCAGCAGTGAAGCCGGCGGAAGCAGTCAGCCCCAGCATTTT
TRBJ2-5 TRBD2 TRBV2 few 16 CASSEGPASGGLKQYF TGTGCCAGCAGTGAAGGGCCGGCTAGCGGGGGCCTCAAGCAGTACTTC
TRBJ1-4 TRBD1 TRBV13 - 15 CASSRNRGTNEKLFF TGTGCCAGCAGCCGTAACAGGGGGACTAATGAAAAACTGTTTTTT
TRBJ2-1 - TRBV29-1 - 13 CSYGAGPYNEQFF TGCAGTTATGGAGCGGGCCCCTACAATGAGCAGTTCTTC
TRBJ2-7 TRBD1 TRBV19 - 13 CASSRDRAYEQYF TGTGCCAGTAGTAGGGACAGGGCTTACGAGCAGTACTTC
TRBJ2-1 - TRBV25-1 few 13 CATIDSSYNEQFF TGTGCCACCATTGATAGCTCCTACAATGAGCAGTTCTTC
TRBJ1-2 - TRBV28 - 15 CASSMGVGGNYGYTF TGTGCCAGCAGTATGGGGGTCGGGGGAAACTATGGCTACACCTTC
TRBJ2-3 - TRBV9 - 15 CASSVDERSTDTQYF TGTGCCAGCAGCGTAGACGAGCGGAGCACAGATACGCAGTATTTT
TRBJ1-1 TRBD1 TRBV11-2 - 15 CASSPPTGGATEAFF TGTGCCAGCAGTCCTCCGACAGGGGGCGCGACTGAAGCTTTCTTT
TRBJ1-5 - TRBV9 - 15 CASSVEGREEQPQHF TGTGCCAGCAGCGTAGAGGGCAGGGAGGAACAGCCCCAGCATTTT
TRBJ2-7 - TRBV5-1 few 14 CASSPVAVSYEQYF TGCGCCAGCAGCCCAGTAGCGGTCTCCTACGAGCAGTACTTC
TRBJ2-2 TRBD1 TRBV9 - 14 CASQTGPDTGELFF TGTGCCAGCCAGACAGGGCCGGACACCGGGGAGCTGTTTTTT
TRBJ2-1 - TRBV19 - 15 CASTPLGGRSNEQFF TGTGCCAGTACCCCCCTGGGGGGGCGGAGTAATGAGCAGTTCTTC
TRBJ2-7 TRBD2 TRBV7-2 - 17 CASTSYTASGDSYEQYF TGTGCCAGCACCTCATACACGGCTAGCGGGGATTCCTACGAGCAGTACTTC
TRBJ2-2 - TRBV14 - 16 CASSQEAGRNAGELFF TGTGCCAGCAGCCAAGAGGCGGGGAGAAACGCCGGGGAGCTGTTTTTT
TRBJ1-1 - TRBV6-4 - 12 CASSTWGGTAFF TGTGCCAGCAGCACCTGGGGGGGCACGGCTTTCTTT
TRBJ2-7 - TRBV7-6 - 17 CASSPRSGRSASYEQYF TGTGCCAGCAGCCCCCGATCGGGAAGGTCCGCTTCCTACGAGCAGTACTTC
TRBJ1-6 - TRBV5-1 - 16 CASSLVGESYNSPLHF TGCGCCAGCAGCTTGGTCGGGGAGTCCTATAATTCACCCCTCCACTTT
TRBJ2-5 TRBD1 TRBV7-2 - 13 CASSGQVQETQYF TGTGCCAGCAGTGGACAGGTCCAAGAGACCCAGTACTTC
TRBJ1-5 - TRBV28 - 14 CASSLGQWHQPQHF TGTGCCAGCAGTCTAGGACAGTGGCATCAGCCCCAGCATTTT
TRBJ2-3 TRBD1 TRBV18 - 15 CASSPDQGATDTQYF TGTGCCAGCTCACCAGATCAGGGGGCTACAGATACGCAGTATTTT
TRBJ2-5 TRBD2 TRBV5-1 - 15 CASVLGTTYQETQYF TGCGCCAGCGTCCTCGGGACTACGTACCAAGAGACCCAGTACTTC
TRBJ2-7 TRBD2 TRBV11-2 - 16 CASSLDRLAGSYEQYF TGTGCCAGCAGCTTAGATCGGCTAGCGGGCTCCTACGAGCAGTACTTC
TRBJ2-2 TRBD1 TRBV7-3 once 15 CASSKTGDNTGELFF TGTGCCAGCAGCAAGACAGGGGACAACACCGGGGAGCTGTTTTTT
TRBJ2-6 - TRBV19 few 20 CASSPPRGARGDTGANVLTF TGTGCCAGTAGCCCCCCCAGGGGAGCCCGCGGCGATACTGGGGCCAACGTCCTGACTTTC
TRBJ2-7 TRBD1 TRBV2 once 14 CASKGQPLEYEQYF TGTGCCAGCAAGGGACAGCCCCTAGAATACGAGCAGTACTTC
TRBJ1-1 - TRBV7-2 - 15 CASSSLAGRSTEAFF TGTGCCAGCAGCTCCCTCGCAGGGCGAAGCACTGAAGCTTTCTTT
TRBJ1-2 TRBD1 TRBV7-9 - 13 CASSGTGAYGYTF TGTGCCAGCAGCGGGACAGGGGCCTATGGCTACACCTTC
TRBJ1-1 - TRBV6-5 - 13 CVSKYGYGTEAFF TGTGTCAGCAAATACGGGTACGGCACTGAAGCTTTCTTT
TRBJ1-1 - TRBV29-1 - 11 CSVPKNTEAFF TGCAGCGTACCTAAGAACACTGAAGCTTTCTTT
TRBJ2-1 TRBD2 TRBV19 - 15 CASSPPGLAGLEQFF TGTGCCAGTAGTCCCCCGGGACTAGCGGGACTAGAGCAGTTCTTC
TRBJ2-5 - TRBV7-2 - 13 CASSNQGQETQYF TGTGCCAGCAGCAACCAGGGGCAAGAGACCCAGTACTTC
TRBJ2-4 TRBD1 TRBV27 few 18 CASSLGQGSGEAKNIQYF TGTGCCAGCAGTTTAGGACAGGGGTCGGGAGAAGCCAAAAACATTCAGTACTTC
TRBJ2-1 - TRBV7-3 - 13 CASSLDGDSEQFF TGTGCCAGCAGCTTAGACGGAGATAGTGAGCAGTTCTTC
TRBJ2-1 - TRBV4-1 - 13 CASSQEEISEQFF TGCGCCAGCAGCCAAGAGGAGATAAGTGAGCAGTTCTTC
TRBJ2-7 TRBD1 TRBV27 - 13 CASSSGTGYEQYF TGTGCCAGCAGTTCCGGGACAGGCTACGAGCAGTACTTC
TRBJ2-7 - TRBV7-2 once 13 CASSQYATYEQYF TGTGCCAGCAGCCAATACGCGACCTACGAGCAGTACTTC
TRBJ2-1 - TRBV2 - 11 CASSEYGEQFF TGTGCCAGCAGTGAATACGGGGAGCAGTTCTTC
TRBJ2-7 - TRBV9 - 14 CASSVATSPYEQYF TGTGCCAGCAGCGTAGCTACTTCTCCGTACGAGCAGTACTTC
TRBJ1-2 - TRBV7-2 - 13 CASSAGSMDGYTF TGTGCCAGCAGCGCCGGGAGTATGGATGGCTACACCTTC
TRBJ1-1 TRBD1 TRBV6-5 - 13 CASTYRGDTEAFF TGTGCCAGCACCTACAGGGGGGACACTGAAGCTTTCTTT
TRBJ2-7 - TRBV7-2 - 14 CASSLGRDSYEQYF TGTGCCAGCAGCCTGGGTCGGGACTCCTACGAGCAGTACTTC
TRBJ1-1 - TRBV2 - 13 CASSEGGGTEAFF TGTGCCAGCAGCGAGGGGGGGGGAACTGAAGCTTTCTTT
TRBJ2-5 - TRBV30 - 13 CAWKAGDYETQYF TGTGCCTGGAAAGCAGGGGACTACGAGACCCAGTACTTC
TRBJ2-2 - TRBV10-3 - 13 CAITGSNTGELFF TGTGCCATCACCGGGTCGAACACCGGGGAGCTGTTTTTT
TRBJ1-2 - TRBV7-9 few 14 CASSQSRGESGYTF TGTGCCAGCAGCCAAAGCAGGGGAGAGAGTGGCTACACCTTC
TRBJ1-5 - TRBV19 - 12 CASNDGSQPQHF TGTGCCAGTAACGACGGGTCCCAGCCCCAGCATTTT
TRBJ2-3 - TRBV29-1 - 14 CSCRPPGVMDTQYF TGCAGCTGTCGGCCCCCGGGGGTTATGGATACGCAGTATTTT
TRBJ1-5 - TRBV18 - 15 CASSPIDSSNQPQHF TGTGCCAGCTCACCAATTGATAGTAGCAATCAGCCCCAGCATTTT
TRBJ1-1 TRBD1 TRBV28 - 14 CASEQGPLNTEAFF TGTGCCAGCGAACAGGGGCCGTTGAACACTGAAGCTTTCTTT
TRBJ2-1 TRBD2 TRBV7-8 - 19 CASSWDRAGLAGVYNEQFF TGTGCCAGCAGCTGGGACAGGGCTGGACTAGCGGGGGTATACAATGAGCAGTTCTTC